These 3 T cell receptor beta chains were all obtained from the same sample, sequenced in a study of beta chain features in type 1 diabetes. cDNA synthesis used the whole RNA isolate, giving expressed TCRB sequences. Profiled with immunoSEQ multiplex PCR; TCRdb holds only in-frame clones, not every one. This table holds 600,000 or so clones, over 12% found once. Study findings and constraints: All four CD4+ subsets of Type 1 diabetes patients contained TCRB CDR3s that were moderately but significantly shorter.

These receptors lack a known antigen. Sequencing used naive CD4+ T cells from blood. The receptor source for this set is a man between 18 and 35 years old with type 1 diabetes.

The CDR3 DNA sequence: TGTGCCAGCAGTTCGAAAAGCGGGACAGCCCTGGAGCAGTACTTC. Amino acid sequence: CASSSKSGTALEQYF. The chain links TRBV5-4 to TRBJ2-7; D may match TRBD1 or TRBD2 (7 bases each). In germline, CDR1 is SGHNT, CDR2 YYREEE (reference sequence). Trimming pared 5 bases from V and 7 bases from J, leaving 22 bases between. The CDR3 length is 15 residues.

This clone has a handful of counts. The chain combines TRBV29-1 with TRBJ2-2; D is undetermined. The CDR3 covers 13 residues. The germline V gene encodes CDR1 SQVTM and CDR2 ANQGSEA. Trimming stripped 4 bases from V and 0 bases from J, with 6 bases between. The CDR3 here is CSVVLPNTGELFF. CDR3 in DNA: TGCAGCGTTGTCCTACCGAACACCGGGGAGCTGTTTTTT.

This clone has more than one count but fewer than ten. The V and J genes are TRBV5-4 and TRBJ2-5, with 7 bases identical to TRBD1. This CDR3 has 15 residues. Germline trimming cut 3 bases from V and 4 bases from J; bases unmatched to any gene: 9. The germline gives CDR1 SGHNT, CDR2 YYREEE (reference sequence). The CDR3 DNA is TGTGCCAGCAGCTGGGACAGTAGAGGGGGAGAGACCCAGTACTTC. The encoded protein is CASSWDSRGGETQYF. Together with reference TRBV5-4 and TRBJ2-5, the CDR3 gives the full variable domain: ETGVTQSPTHLIKTRGQQVTLRCSSQSGHNTVSWYQQALGQGPQFIFQYYREEENGRGNFPPRFSGLQFPNYSSELNVNALELDDSALYLCASSWDSRGGETQYFGPGTRLLVL.